The source of this T cell receptor beta chain is a study of beta chain features in type 1 diabetes (dated by TCRdb to the late 2010s). For the study in its entirety: Mean age, gender distribution, total cell number and subset yield were not different between patients and healthy donors. A total of around 110,000,000 sorted cells were examined across all samples, and RNA yield correlated strongly with the number of cells per subset. In the study, TCRB repertoires of sorted circulating CD4+ T cell subsets from recently diagnosed type 1 diabetes patients were compared with those of matched healthy donors. Regulatory and stem cell-like memory subsets were isolated from only 8 patients and about eight healthy donors, whereas naive and central memory subsets came from all 30 or so donors. The paper as a whole reports these results and caveats: Patients with type 1 diabetes made fewer insertions and deleted more nucleotides at VDJ recombination sites, implying thymic rearrangement abnormalities. Because the HLA sub-analyses included only small numbers of individuals, any influence of HLA type on TCRB rearrangement was left unresolved. The naive, central memory and regulatory TCRB repertoires appeared to resemble one another more closely among patients than among healthy donors. Shorter templates might have been favored by PCR, but patient and control samples were amplified and corrected together, so both groups would have been affected equally by any skew. Because cDNA was sequenced instead of genomic DNA, activated cells with high expression could be over-represented, although the groups did not differ in activation or CD3 levels. In all four CD4+ subsets, TCRB CDR3 length was moderately but significantly shorter in type 1 diabetes patients.

The entire isolated RNA was reverse transcribed using the High Capacity cDNA Reverse Transcription Kit, and thus expressed TCRB transcripts were sequenced. Deep immunoSEQ sequencing was performed on naive, central memory and regulatory T cell samples, with an average of about 3.6 million total reads per sample. Sorted cells were lysed in RLT buffer, and RNA was extracted using DNase-treated RNeasy Micro or Mini kits according to cell number. Each cell subset was processed on its own to prevent cross-contamination, while patient and healthy donor samples were processed together. Using the immunoSEQ multiplex PCR, TCRB sequences were amplified from cDNA into 87-bp fragments spanning the CDR3 region. Sequencing of the amplicons was done on the Illumina HiSeq platform. Processing in the source paper ran as follows. Synthetic template baselines were used to correct PCR bias computationally, reads within Hamming distance 2 were collapsed, and singletons that could not be merged were discarded. Reads were aligned against IMGT to assign V, D and J genes, CDR3 length and insertions or deletions at six rearrangement sites. Within each subset, clonotype counts were normalized to sorted cell number, and only after that were true diversity and Gini coefficients computed with the tcR R package. The overlap coefficient, calculated on TCRB nucleotide sequences, was used to measure repertoire sharing. As a proxy for the pre-selection repertoire, out-of-frame TCRB sequences from naive cells were analyzed. TCRdb obtained this table from immuneACCESS and retained in-frame rearrangements with V and J assigned. These tables miss some clones; where compared with another copy, unresolved V genes account for less than half of the shortfall, and the remainder is unexplained. The D gene and trimming were derived from the DNA, and the V and J assignments and clone size from that table. This sample holds just over 600,000 clones; around 16% were observed only once. The ten most abundant clones make up roughly 0.098% of the sample.

Each donor gave one peripheral blood draw, averaging roughly 120 mL, which was collected into heparinised tubes. A BD FACSAria II was used to sort naive, central memory, regulatory and stem cell-like memory CD4+ T cells with a panel that included CD45RO, CCR7, CD25, CD127, CD95 and CD27. Every sorted population had a purity above 98%. PBMCs were isolated immediately by Lymphoprep density gradient centrifugation and stained directly without culture. So that batch effects would be minimized, each experiment stained and sorted samples in pairs, pairing one healthy donor with one patient. V ends up 6 bases short and J 8 bases short, with an unmatched junction base count of 8. CDR1 and CDR2, looked up from the germline V gene, are MDHEN and SYDVKM. Counted from cysteine to phenylalanine, this CDR3 has 14 amino acids. Only CDR3 DNA remains: 42 bases, in frame from the first base. This clone was picked up a small number of times. No cognate antigen has been identified for it. No base quality information exists; no much larger clone differs at one position.

The sequence derives from a man aged 18 to 29 in good health. The sample consisted of naive CD4+ T cells from blood. Taken with the paper, the label for cell subset or site translates to: true naive CD4+ T cells. The V gene is TRBV28 and the J gene is TRBJ1-4; the central 8 bases match TRBD1. The CDR3 here reads CASRRTGLDEKLFF. The DNA is as follows: TGTGCCAGCAGGCGGACAGGGTTGGACGAAAAACTGTTTTTT.